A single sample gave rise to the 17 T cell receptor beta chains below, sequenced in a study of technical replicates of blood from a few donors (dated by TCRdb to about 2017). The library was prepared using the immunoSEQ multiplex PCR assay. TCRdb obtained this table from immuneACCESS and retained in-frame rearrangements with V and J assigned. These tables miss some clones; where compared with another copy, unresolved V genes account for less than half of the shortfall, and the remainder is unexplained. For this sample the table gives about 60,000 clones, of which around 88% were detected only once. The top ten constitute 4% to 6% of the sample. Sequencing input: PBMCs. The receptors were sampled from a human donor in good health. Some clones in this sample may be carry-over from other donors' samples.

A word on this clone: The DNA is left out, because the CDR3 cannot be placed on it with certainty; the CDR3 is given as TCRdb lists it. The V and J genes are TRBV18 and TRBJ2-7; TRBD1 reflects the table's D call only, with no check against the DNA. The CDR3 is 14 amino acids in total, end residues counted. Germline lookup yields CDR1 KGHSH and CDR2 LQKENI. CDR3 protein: CASSPVGQGASWAF.

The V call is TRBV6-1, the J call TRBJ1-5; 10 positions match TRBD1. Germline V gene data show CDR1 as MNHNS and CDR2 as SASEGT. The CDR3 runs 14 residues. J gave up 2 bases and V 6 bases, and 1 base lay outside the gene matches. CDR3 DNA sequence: TGTGCCAGCAGGGGGACAGGGGGCAATCAGCCCCAGCATTTT. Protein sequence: CASRGTGGNQPQHF.

CDR3 sequence: CASGLVTGGSYEQYF. The CDR3 bases are TGTGCTAGTGGTTTGGTAACTGGCGGCTCCTACGAGCAGTACTTC. This rearrangement joins TRBV12-5 to TRBJ2-7; D gene ambiguous. Per germline, CDR1 LGHNT and CDR2 FRNRAP. V lost 0 bases and J lost 0, with 9 bases in between. The CDR3 length is 15 residues. The full variable domain, in which reference TRBV12-5 and TRBJ2-7 provide the parts outside the CDR3, is DARVTQTPRHKVTEMGQEVTMRCQPILGHNTVFWYRQTMMQGLELLAYFRNRAPLDDSGMPKDRFSAEMPDATLATLKIQPSEPRDSAVYFCASGLVTGGSYEQYFGPGTRLTVT.

The CDR3 spells CASSYVRFYGNTIYF. The CDR3, as DNA: TGTGCCAGCAGTTACGTGAGGTTTTACGGAAACACCATATATTTT. This rearrangement joins TRBV6-6 to TRBJ1-3, with unresolved D. This CDR3 comprises 15 residues. Trimming removed 2 bases at V and 4 bases at J, with 12 bases between. Germline loops: CDR1 MNHNY, CDR2 SVGAGI (reference sequence).

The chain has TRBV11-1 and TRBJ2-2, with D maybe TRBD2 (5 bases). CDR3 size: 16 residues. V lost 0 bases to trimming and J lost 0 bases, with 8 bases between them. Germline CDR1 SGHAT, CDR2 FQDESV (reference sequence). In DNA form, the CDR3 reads TGTGCCAGCAGCTTAGCTCCAGCGGCGAACACCGGGGAGCTGTTTTTT. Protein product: CASSLAPAANTGELFF.

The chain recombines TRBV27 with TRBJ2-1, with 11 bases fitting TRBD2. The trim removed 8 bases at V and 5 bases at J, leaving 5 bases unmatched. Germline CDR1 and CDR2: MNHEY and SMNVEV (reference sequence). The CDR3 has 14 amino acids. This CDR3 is CASGRLAGNNEQFF. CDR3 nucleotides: TGTGCCAGCGGGCGACTAGCGGGAAACAATGAGCAGTTCTTC.

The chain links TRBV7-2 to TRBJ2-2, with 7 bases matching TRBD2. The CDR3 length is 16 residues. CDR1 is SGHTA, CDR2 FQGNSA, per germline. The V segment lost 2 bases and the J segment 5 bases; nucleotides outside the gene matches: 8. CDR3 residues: CASSLIWQGGTGELFF. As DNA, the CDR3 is TGTGCCAGCAGCTTAATCTGGCAGGGAGGGACCGGGGAGCTGTTTTTT.

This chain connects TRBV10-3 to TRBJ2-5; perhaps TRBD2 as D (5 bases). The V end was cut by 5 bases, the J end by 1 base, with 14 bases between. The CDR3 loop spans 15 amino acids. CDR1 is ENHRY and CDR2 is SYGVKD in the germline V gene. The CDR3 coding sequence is TGTGCCATCAGTTCGGAGGCGGAGCTCCAAGAGACCCAGTACTTC. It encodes CAISSEAELQETQYF.

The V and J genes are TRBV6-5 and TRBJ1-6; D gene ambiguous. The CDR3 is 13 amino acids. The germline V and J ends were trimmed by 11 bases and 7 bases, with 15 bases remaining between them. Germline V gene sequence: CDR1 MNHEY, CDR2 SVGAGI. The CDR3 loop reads CAARGIVNSPLHF. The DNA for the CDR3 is TGTGCCGCCCGAGGGATTGTGAATTCACCCCTCCACTTT.

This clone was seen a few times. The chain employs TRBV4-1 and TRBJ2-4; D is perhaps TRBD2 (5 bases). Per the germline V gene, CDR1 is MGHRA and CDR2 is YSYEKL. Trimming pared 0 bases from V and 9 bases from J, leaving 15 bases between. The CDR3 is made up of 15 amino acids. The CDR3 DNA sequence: TGCGCCAGCAGCCAAGATATCCTGGGTCGGGGCATTCAGTACTTC. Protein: CASSQDILGRGIQYF.

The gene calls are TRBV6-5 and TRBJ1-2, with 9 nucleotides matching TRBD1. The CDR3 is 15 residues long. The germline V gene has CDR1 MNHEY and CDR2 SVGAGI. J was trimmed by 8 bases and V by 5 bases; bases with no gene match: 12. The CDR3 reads CASSPGTGTPWGYTF. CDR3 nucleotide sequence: TGTGCCAGCAGTCCCGGGACAGGGACCCCCTGGGGCTACACCTTC.

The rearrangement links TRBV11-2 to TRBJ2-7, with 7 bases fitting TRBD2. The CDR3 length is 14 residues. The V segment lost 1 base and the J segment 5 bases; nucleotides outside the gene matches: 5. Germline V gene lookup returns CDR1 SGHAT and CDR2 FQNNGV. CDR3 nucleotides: TGTGCCAGCAGCTTAGTGGCGGGAGTGGACGAGCAGTACTTC. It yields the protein CASSLVAGVDEQYF.

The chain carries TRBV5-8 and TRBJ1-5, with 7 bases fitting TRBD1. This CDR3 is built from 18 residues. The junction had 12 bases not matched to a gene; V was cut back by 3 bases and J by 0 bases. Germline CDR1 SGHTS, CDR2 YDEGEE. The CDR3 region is CASSYRDRYPYSNQPQHF. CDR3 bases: TGTGCCAGCAGCTACCGGGACAGATACCCGTATAGCAATCAGCCCCAGCATTTT.

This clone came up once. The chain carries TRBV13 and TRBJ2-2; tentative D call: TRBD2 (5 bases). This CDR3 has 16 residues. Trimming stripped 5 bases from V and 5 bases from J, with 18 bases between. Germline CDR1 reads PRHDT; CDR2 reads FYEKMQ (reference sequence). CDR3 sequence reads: CASSLHTGIGTGELFF. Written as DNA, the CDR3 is TGTGCCAGCAGCCTCCATACCGGGATAGGAACCGGGGAGCTGTTTTTT.

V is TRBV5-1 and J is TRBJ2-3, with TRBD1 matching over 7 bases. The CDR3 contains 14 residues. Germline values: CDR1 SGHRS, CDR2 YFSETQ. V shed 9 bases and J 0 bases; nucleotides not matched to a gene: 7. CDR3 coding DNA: TGCGCCACCCGGACAGGATCTAGCACAGATACGCAGTATTTT. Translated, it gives CATRTGSSTDTQYF.

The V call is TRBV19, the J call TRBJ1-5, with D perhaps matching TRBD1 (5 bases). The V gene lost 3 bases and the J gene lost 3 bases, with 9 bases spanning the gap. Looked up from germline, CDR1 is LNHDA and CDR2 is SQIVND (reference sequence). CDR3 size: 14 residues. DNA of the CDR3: TGTGCCAGTAGTATGGGGCAGCTCAATCAGCCCCAGCATTTT. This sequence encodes CASSMGQLNQPQHF.

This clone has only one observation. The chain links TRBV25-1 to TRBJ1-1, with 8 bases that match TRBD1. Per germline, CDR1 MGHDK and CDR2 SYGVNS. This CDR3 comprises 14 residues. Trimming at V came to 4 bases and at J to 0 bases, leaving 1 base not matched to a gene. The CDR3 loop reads CASSGQGLNTEAFF. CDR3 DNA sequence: TGTGCCAGCAGTGGACAGGGGCTGAACACTGAAGCTTTCTTT. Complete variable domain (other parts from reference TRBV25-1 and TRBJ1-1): EADIYQTPRYLVIGTGKKITLECSQTMGHDKMYWYQQDPGMELHLIHYSYGVNSTEKGDLSSESTVSRIRTEHFPLTLESARPSHTSQYLCASSGQGLNTEAFFGQGTRLTVV.